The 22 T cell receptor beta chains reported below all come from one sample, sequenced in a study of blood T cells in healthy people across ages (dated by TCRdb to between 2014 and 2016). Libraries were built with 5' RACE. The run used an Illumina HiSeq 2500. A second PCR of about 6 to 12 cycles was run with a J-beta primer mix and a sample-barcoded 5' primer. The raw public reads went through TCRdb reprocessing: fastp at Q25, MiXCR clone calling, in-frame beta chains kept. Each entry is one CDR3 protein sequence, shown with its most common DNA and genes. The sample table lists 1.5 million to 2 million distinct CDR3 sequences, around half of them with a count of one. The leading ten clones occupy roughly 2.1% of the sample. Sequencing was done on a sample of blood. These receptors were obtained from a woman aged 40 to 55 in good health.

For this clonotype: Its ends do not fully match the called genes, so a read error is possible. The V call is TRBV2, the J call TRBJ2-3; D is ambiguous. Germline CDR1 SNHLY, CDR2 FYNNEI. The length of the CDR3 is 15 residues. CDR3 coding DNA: TGTGCCAGCAGTGAAGCCTTGGCAAGCAGAGATACGCAGTATTTT. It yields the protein CASSEALASRDTQYF.

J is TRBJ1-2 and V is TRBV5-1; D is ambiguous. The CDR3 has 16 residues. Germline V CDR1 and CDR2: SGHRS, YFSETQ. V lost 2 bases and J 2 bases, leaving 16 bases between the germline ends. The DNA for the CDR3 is TGCGCCAGCAGCTTAGCCGCATCAGTATTGAACTATGGCTACACCTTC. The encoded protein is CASSLAASVLNYGYTF.

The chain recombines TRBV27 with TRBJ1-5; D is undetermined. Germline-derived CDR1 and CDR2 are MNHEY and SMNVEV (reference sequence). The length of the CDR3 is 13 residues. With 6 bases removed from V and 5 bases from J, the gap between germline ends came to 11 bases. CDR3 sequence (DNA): TGTGCCAGCAGCGCTGCCTTCTATCAGCCCCAGCATTTT. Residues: CASSAAFYQPQHF.

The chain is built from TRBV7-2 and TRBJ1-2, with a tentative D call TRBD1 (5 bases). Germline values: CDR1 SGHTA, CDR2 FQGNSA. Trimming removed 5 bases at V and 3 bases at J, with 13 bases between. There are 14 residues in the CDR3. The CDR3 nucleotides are TGTGCCAGCAGCCCAGGGTTGGGGTACTATGGCTACACCTTC. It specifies CASSPGLGYYGYTF.

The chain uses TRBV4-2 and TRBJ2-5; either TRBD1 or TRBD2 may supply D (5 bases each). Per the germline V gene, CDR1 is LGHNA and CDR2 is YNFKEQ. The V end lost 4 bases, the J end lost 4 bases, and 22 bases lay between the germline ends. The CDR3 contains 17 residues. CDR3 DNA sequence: TGTGCCAGCAGCCTTTCTCACGGGGCAGCCCAAGGAGAGACCCAGTACTTC. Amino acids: CASSLSHGAAQGETQYF.

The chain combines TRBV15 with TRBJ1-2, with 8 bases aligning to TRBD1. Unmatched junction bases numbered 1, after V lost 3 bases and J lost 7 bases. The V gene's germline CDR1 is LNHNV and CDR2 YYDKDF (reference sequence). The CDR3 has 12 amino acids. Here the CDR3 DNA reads TGTGCCACCAGCAGGGACAGGGCTGGCTACACCTTC. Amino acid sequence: CATSRDRAGYTF.

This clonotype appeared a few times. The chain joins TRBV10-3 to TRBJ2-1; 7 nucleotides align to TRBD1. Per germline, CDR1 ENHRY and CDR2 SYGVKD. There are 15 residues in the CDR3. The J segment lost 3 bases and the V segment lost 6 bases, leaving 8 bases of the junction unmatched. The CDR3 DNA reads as TGTGCCATCAGAAGAGGGGGCGAGGGCTACAATGAGCAGTTCTTC. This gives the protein CAIRRGGEGYNEQFF.

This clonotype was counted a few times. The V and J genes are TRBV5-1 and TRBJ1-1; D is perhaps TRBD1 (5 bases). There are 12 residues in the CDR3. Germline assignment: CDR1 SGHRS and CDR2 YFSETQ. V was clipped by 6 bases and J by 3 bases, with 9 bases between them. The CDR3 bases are TGCGCCAGCACCGGGGGGTACACTGAAGCTTTCTTT. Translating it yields CASTGGYTEAFF.

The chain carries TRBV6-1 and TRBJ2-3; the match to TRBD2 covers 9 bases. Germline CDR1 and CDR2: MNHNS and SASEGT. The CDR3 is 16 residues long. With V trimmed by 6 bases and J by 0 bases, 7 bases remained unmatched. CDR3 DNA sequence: TGTGCCAGCAGGTATCTAGCGGGGATTAGCACAGATACGCAGTATTTT. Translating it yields CASRYLAGISTDTQYF.

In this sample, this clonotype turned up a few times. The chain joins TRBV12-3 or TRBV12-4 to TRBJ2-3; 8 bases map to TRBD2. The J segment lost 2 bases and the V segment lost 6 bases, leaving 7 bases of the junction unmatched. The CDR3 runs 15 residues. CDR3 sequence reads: CASSKNSGVTDTQYF. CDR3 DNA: TGTGCCAGCAGCAAGAATAGCGGGGTCACAGATACGCAGTATTTT.

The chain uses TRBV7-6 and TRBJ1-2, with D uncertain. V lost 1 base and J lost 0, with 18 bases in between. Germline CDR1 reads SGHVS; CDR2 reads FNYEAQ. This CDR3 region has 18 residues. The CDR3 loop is CASSLGPIAAGANYGYTF. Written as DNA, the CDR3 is TGTGCCAGCAGCTTAGGGCCCATCGCGGCTGGAGCTAACTATGGCTACACCTTC.

The CDR3 spells CASSFRETSYEQYF. CDR3 DNA: TGTGCCAGCAGCTTCAGGGAAACGTCCTACGAGCAGTACTTC. This rearrangement joins TRBV7-9 to TRBJ2-7; tentatively, D is TRBD1 (5 bases). The germline gives CDR1 SEHNR, CDR2 FQNEAQ (reference sequence). V lost 3 bases and J lost 1, with 10 bases in between. The CDR3 is 14 amino acids.

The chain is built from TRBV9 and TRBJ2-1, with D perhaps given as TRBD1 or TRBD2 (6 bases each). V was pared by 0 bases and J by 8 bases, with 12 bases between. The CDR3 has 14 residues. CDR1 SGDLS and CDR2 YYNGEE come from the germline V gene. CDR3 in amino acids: CASSVVGGWDEQFF. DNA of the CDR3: TGTGCCAGCAGCGTAGTGGGGGGCTGGGATGAGCAGTTCTTC.

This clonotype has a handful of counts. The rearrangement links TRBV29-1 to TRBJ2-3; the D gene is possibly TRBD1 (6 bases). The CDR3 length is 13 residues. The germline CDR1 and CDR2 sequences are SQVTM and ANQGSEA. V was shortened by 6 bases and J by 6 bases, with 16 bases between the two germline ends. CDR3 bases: TGCAGCGTCCAGGGGCCACGACGGGATACGCAGTATTTT. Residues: CSVQGPRRDTQYF.

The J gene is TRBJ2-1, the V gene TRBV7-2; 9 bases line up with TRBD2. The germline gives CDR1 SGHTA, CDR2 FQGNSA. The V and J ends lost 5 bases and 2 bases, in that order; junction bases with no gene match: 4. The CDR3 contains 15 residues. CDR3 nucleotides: TGTGCCAGCAGCCGCGGGGGGGGACCCTACAATGAGCAGTTCTTC. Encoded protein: CASSRGGGPYNEQFF. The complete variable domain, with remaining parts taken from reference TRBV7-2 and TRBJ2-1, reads GAGVSQSPSNKVTEKGKDVELRCDPISGHTALYWYRQSLGQGLEFLIYFQGNSAPDKSGLPSDRFSAERTGGSVSTLTIQRTQQEDSAVYLCASSRGGGPYNEQFFGPGTRLTVL.

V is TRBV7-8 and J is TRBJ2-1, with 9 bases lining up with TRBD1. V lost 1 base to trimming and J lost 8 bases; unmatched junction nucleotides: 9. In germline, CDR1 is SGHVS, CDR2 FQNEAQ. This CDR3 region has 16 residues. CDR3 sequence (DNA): TGTGCCAGCAGCTTAGTAGACAGGGGGAAGGGCGATGAGCAGTTCTTC. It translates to CASSLVDRGKGDEQFF.

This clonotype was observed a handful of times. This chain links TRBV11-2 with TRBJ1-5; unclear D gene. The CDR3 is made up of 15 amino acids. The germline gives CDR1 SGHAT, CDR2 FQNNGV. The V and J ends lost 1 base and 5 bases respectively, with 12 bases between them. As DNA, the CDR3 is TGTGCCAGCAGCTTAGCTCTCTGGGGAGATCAGCCCCAGCATTTT. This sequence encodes CASSLALWGDQPQHF.

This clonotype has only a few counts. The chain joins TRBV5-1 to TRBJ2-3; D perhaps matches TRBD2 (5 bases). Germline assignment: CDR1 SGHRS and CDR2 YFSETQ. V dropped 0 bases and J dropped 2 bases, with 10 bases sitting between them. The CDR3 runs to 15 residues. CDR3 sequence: CASSLGLPNTDTQYF. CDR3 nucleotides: TGCGCCAGCAGCTTGGGACTACCAAACACAGATACGCAGTATTTT.

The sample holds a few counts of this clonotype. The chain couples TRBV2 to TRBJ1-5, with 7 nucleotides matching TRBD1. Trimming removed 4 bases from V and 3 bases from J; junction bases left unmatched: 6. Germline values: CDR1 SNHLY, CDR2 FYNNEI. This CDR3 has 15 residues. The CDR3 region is CASSGNRGYNQPQHF. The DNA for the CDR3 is TGTGCCAGCAGTGGGAACAGGGGATACAATCAGCCCCAGCATTTT.

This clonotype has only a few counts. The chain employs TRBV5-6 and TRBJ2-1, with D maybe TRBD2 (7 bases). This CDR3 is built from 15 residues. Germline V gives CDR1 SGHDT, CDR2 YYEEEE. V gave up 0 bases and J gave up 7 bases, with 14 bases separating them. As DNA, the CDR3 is TGTGCCAGCAGCTTGGTGGGGGGGCGAACGAATGAGCAGTTCTTC. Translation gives CASSLVGGRTNEQFF. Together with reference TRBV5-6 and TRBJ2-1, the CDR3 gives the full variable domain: DAGVTQSPTHLIKTRGQQVTLRCSPKSGHDTVSWYQQALGQGPQFIFQYYEEEERQRGNFPDRFSGHQFPNYSSELNVNALLLGDSALYLCASSLVGGRTNEQFFGPGTRLTVL.

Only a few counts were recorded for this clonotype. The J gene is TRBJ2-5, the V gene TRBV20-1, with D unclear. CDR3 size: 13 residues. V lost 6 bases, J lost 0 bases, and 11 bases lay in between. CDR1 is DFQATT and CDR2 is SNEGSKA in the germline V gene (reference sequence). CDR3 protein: CSANLGNQETQYF. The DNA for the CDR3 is TGCAGTGCAAACCTAGGAAACCAAGAGACCCAGTACTTC.

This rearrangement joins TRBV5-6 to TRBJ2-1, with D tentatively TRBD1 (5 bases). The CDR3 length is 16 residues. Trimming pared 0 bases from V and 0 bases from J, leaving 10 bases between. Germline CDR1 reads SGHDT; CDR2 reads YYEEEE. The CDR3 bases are TGTGCCAGCAGCTTGGGTCAGGGCCTCTCCTACAATGAGCAGTTCTTC. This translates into CASSLGQGLSYNEQFF.